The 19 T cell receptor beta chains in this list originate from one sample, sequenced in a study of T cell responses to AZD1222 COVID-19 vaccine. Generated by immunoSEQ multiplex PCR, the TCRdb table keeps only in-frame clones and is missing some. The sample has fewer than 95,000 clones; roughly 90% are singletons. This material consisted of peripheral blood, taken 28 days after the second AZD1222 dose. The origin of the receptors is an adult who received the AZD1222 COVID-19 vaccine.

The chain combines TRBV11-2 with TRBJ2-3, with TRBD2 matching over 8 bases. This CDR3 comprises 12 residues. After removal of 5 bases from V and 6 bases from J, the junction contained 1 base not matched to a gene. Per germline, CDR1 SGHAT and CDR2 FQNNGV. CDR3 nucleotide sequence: TGTGCCAGCAGCCGGGGGGGGGATACGCAGTATTTT. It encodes CASSRGGDTQYF.

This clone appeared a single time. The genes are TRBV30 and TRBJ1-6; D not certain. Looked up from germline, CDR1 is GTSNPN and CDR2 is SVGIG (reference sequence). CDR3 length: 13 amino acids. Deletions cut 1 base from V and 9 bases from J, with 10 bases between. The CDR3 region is CAWSGGNSSPLHF. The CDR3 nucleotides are TGTGCCTGGAGTGGCGGGAATAGTTCACCCCTCCACTTT.

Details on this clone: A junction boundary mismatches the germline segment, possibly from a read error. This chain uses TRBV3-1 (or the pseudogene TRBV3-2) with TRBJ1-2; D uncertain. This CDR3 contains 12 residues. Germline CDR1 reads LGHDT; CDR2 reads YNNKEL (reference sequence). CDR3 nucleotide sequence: TGTGCCAGCAGCCTCGAAGACTATAGCTACACCTTC. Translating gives CASSLEDYSYTF.

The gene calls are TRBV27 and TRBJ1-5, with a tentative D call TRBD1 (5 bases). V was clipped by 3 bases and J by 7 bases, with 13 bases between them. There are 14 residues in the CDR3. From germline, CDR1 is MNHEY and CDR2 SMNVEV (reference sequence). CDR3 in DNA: TGTGCCAGCAGTTTGAATAGGGGTGGCCAGCCCCAGCATTTT. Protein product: CASSLNRGGQPQHF.

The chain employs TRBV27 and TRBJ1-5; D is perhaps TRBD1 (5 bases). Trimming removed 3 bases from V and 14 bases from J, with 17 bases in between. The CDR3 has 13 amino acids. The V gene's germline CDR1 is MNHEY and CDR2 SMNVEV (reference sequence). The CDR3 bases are TGTGCCAGCAGTTTGGCGCCAGGCATCAGGGAGCATTTT. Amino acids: CASSLAPGIREHF.

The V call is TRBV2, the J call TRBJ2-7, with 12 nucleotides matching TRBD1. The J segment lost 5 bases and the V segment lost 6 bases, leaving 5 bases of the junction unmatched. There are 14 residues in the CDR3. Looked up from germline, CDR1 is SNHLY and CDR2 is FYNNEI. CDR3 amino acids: CASRKGTGGDEQYF. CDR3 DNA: TGTGCCAGCAGGAAGGGGACAGGGGGCGACGAGCAGTACTTC.

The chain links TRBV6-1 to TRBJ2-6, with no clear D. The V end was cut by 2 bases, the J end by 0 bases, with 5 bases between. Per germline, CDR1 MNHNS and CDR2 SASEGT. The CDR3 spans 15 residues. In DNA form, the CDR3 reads TGTGCCAGCAGTGAACGGTTCTCTGGGGCCAACGTCCTGACTTTC. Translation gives CASSERFSGANVLTF.

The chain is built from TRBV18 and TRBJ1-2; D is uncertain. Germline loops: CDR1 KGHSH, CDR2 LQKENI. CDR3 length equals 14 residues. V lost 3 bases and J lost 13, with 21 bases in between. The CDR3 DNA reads TGTGCCAGCTCACCCTCCCTCGACCGAGCTGAGGGCACCTTC. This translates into CASSPSLDRAEGTF. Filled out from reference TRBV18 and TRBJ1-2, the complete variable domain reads NAGVMQNPRHLVRRRGQEARLRCSPMKGHSHVYWYRQLPEEGLKFMVYLQKENIIDESGMPKERFSAEFPKEGPSILRIQQVVRGDSAAYFCASSPSLDRAEGTFGSGTRLTVV.

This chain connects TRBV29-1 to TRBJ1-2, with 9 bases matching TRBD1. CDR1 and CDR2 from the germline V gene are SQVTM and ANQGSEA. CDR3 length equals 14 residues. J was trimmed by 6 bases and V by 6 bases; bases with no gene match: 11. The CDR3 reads CSVRGGQGYNGYTF. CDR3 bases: TGCAGCGTCCGTGGGGGACAGGGTTATAATGGCTACACCTTC.

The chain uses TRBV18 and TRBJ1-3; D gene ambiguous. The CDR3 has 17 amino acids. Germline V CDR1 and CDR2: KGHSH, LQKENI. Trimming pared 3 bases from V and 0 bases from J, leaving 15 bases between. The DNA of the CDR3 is TGTGCCAGCTCACCCCTCCCGCTATCCAGCTCTGGAAACACCATATATTTT. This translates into CASSPLPLSSSGNTIYF.

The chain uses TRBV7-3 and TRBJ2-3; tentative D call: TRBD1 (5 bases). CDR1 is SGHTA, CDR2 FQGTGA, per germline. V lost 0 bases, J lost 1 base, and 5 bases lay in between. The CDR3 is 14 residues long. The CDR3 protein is CASSLTGGTDTQYF. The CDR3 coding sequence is TGTGCCAGCAGCTTAACAGGGGGCACAGATACGCAGTATTTT.

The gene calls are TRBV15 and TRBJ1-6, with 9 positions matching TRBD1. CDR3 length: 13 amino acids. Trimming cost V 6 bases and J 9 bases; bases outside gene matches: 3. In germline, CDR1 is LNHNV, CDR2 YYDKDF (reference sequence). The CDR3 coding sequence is TGTGCCACCAGTAGGGACAGGGTTTCACCCCTCCACTTT. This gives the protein CATSRDRVSPLHF. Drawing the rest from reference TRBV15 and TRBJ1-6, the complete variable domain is DAMVIQNPRYQVTQFGKPVTLSCSQTLNHNVMYWYQQKSSQAPKLLFHYYDKDFNNEADTPDNFQSRRPNTSFCFLDIRSPGLGDTAMYLCATSRDRVSPLHFGNGTRLTVT.

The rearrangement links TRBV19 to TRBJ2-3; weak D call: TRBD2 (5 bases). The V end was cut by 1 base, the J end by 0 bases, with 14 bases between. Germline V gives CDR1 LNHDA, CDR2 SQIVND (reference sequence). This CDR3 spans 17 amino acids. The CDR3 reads CASSIGPSRPSTDTQYF. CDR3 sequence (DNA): TGTGCCAGTAGTATAGGACCTAGCAGACCTAGCACAGATACGCAGTATTTT.

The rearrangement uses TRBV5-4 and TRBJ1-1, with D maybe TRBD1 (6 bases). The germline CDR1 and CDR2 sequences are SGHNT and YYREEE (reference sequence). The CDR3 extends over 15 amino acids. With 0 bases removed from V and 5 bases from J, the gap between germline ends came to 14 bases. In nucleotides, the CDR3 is TGTGCCAGCAGCTTGGGTTCAAGAGGGGGGACTGAAGCTTTCTTT. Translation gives CASSLGSRGGTEAFF.

CDR3 in DNA: TGCAGCGCCCCCGCGGGGAGCGGGAGGGGAGAGACCCAGTACTTC. Residues: CSAPAGSGRGETQYF. The V call is TRBV29-1, the J call TRBJ2-5; 10 nucleotides line up with TRBD2. The ends lost 7 bases at V and 4 bases at J; junction bases unmatched: 12. CDR3 length equals 15 residues. Germline values: CDR1 SQVTM, CDR2 ANQGSEA.

As DNA, the CDR3 is TGTGCCAGCAGTCAGCTGACTAGCGGTACCTACGAGCAGTACTTC. The encoded protein is CASSQLTSGTYEQYF. This chain links TRBV6-5 with TRBJ2-7; 9 bases align to TRBD2. The CDR3 runs 15 residues. Germline V gene lookup returns CDR1 MNHEY and CDR2 SVGAGI. With V trimmed by 5 bases and J by 2 bases, 7 bases remained unmatched.

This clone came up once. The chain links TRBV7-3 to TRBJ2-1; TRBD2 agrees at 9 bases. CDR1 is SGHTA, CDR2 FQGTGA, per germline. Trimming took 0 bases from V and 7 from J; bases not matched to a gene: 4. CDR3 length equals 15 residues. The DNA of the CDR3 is TGTGCCAGCAGCTTAACTGGACTAGCGAGGAATGAGCAGTTCTTC. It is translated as CASSLTGLARNEQFF.

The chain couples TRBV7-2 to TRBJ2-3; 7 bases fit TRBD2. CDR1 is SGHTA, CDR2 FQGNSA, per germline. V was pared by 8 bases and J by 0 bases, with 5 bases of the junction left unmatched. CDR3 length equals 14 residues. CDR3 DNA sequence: TGTGCCAGCCACTTGGGAGGGAGCACAGATACGCAGTATTTT. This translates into CASHLGGSTDTQYF.

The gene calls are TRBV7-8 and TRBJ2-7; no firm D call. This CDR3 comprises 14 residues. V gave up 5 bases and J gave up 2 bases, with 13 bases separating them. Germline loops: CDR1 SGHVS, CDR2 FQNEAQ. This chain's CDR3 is CASSTRTKTYEQYF. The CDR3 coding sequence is TGTGCCAGCAGCACCCGGACCAAAACCTACGAGCAGTACTTC.